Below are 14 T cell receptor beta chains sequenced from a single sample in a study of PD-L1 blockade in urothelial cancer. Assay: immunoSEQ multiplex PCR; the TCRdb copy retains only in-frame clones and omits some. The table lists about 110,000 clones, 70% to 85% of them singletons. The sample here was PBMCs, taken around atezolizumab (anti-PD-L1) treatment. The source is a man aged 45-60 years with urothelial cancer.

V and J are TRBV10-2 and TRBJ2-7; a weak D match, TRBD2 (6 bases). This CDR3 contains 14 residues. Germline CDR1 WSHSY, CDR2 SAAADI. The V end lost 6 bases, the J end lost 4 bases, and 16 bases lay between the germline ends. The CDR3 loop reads CASRTPGLGYEQYF. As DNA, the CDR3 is TGCGCCAGCAGAACACCGGGACTGGGGTACGAGCAGTACTTC.

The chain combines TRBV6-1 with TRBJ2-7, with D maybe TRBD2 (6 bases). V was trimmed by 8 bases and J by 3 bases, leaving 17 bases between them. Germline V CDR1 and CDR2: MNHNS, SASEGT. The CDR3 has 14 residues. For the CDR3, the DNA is TGTGCCAGCTCTGGGTTTGGGGGAGGCTACGAGCAGTACTTC. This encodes CASSGFGGGYEQYF.

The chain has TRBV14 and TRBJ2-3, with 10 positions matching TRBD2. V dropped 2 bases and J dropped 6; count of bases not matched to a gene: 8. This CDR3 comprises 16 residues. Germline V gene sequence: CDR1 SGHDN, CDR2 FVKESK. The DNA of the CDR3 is TGTGCCAGCAGCCAACTTAGCGGGAGGTCGGGGGATACGCAGTATTTT. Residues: CASSQLSGRSGDTQYF.

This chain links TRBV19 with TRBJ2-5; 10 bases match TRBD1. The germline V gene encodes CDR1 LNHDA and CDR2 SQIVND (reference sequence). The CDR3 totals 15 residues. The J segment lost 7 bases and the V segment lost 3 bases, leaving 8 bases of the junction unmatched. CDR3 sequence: CASSMLTGTGATQYF. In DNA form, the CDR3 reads TGTGCCAGTAGTATGCTCACAGGGACAGGGGCGACCCAGTACTTC.

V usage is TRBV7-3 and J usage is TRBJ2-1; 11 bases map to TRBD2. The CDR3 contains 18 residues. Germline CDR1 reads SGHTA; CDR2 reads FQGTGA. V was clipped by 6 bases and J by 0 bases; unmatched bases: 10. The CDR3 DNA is TGTGCCAGCAGATCCGGGACTAGCGGAGGGAGCTCCTACAATGAGCAGTTCTTC. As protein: CASRSGTSGGSSYNEQFF. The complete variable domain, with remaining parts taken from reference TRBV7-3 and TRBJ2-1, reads GAGVSQTPSNKVTEKGKYVELRCDPISGHTALYWYRQSLGQGPEFLIYFQGTGAADDSGLPNDRFFAVRPEGSVSTLKIQRTERGDSAVYLCASRSGTSGGSSYNEQFFGPGTRLTVL.

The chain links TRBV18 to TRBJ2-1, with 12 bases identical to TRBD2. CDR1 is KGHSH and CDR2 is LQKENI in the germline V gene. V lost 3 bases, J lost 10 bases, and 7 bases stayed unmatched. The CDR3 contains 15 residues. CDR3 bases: TGTGCCAGCTCACCCGGACTAGCGGGACGGGGGGAGCAGTTCTTC. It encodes CASSPGLAGRGEQFF.

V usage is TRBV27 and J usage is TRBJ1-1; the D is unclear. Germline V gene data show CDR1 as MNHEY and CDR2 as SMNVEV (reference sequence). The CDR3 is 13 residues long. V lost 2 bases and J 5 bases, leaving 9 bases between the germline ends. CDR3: CASSLPGGTEAFF. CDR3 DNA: TGTGCCAGCAGTTTACCCGGAGGGACTGAAGCTTTCTTT.

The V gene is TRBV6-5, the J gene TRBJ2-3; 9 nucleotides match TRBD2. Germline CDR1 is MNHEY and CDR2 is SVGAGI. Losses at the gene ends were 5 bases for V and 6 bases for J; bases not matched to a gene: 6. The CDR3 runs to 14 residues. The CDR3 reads CASSVSGRWDTQYF. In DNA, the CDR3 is TGTGCCAGCAGTGTTAGCGGGAGATGGGATACGCAGTATTTT.

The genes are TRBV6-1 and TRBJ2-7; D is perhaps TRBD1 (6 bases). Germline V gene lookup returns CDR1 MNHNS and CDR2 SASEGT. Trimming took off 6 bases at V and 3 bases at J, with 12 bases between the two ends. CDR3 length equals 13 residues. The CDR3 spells CASSPPGDYEQYF. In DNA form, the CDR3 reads TGTGCCAGCAGCCCCCCAGGGGACTACGAGCAGTACTTC.

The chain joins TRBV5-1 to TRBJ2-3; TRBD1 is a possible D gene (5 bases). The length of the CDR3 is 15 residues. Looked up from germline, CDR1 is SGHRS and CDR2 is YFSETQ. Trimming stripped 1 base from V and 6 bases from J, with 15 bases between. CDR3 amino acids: CASSLMRQGPDTQYF. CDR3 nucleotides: TGCGCCAGCAGCTTGATGCGGCAGGGCCCCGATACGCAGTATTTT.

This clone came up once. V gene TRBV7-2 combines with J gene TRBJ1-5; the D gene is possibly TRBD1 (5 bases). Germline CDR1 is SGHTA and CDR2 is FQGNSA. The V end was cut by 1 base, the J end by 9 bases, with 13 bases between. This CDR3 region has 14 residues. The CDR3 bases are TGTGCCAGCAGCTTAGGGAGGGGAGGGCCGCCCCAGCATTTT. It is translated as CASSLGRGGPPQHF.

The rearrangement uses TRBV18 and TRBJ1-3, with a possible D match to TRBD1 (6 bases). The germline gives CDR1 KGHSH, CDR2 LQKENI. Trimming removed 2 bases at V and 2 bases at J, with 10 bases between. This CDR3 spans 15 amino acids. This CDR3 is CASSPGRQAGNTIYF. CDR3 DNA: TGTGCCAGCTCACCAGGCCGACAGGCTGGAAACACCATATATTTT. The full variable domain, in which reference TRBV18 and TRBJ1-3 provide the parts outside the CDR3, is NAGVMQNPRHLVRRRGQEARLRCSPMKGHSHVYWYRQLPEEGLKFMVYLQKENIIDESGMPKERFSAEFPKEGPSILRIQQVVRGDSAAYFCASSPGRQAGNTIYFGEGSWLTVV.

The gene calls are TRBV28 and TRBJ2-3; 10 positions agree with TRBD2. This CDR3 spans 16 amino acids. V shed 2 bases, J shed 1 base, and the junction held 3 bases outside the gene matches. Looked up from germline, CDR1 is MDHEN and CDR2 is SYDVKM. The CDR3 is CASSLPGLAGTDTQYF. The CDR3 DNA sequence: TGTGCCAGCAGTTTACCCGGACTAGCGGGCACAGATACGCAGTATTTT.

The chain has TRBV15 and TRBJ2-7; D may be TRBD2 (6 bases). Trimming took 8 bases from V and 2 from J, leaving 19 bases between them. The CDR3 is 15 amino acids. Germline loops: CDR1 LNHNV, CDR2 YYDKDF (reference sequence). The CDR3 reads CATAPGGQGPYEQYF. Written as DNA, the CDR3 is TGTGCCACCGCGCCCGGGGGTCAAGGGCCCTACGAGCAGTACTTC.